This passage covers 3 T cell receptor beta chains from one sample sequenced in a study of blood T cell repertoires in COVID-19. Sequencing was performed with immunoSEQ multiplex PCR; in TCRdb, only in-frame clones are kept and a portion is missing. The sample shows 200,000 to 250,000 clones, about four fifths of them seen only once. Sample: PBMCs or T cells enriched from blood (not recorded which). The receptors shown here come from a woman aged 35 to 49 with acute COVID-19.

J is TRBJ2-3 and V is TRBV27; D ambiguous. Germline values: CDR1 MNHEY, CDR2 SMNVEV (reference sequence). V was clipped by 5 bases and J by 3 bases, with 6 bases between them. This CDR3 has 12 residues. The CDR3 protein is CASSLTTDTQYF. CDR3 in DNA: TGTGCCAGCAGTCTGACTACAGATACGCAGTATTTT.

J is TRBJ1-2 and V is TRBV6-5, with 7 positions matching TRBD1. J lost 4 bases, V lost 8 bases, and 4 bases had no gene match. Germline values: CDR1 MNHEY, CDR2 SVGAGI. The CDR3 consists of 12 residues. CDR3 residues: CASQGGIYGYTF. In DNA form, the CDR3 reads TGTGCCAGCCAAGGGGGCATCTATGGCTACACCTTC.

The chain employs TRBV7-2 and TRBJ2-2, with TRBD2 matching over 9 bases. V lost 2 bases, J lost 6 bases, and 10 bases stayed unmatched. The germline V gene encodes CDR1 SGHTA and CDR2 FQGNSA. There are 17 residues in the CDR3. This CDR3 is CASSLHSAGGGAGELFF. The CDR3, as DNA: TGTGCCAGCAGCTTACACTCAGCGGGGGGCGGCGCCGGGGAGCTGTTTTTT.